This entry concerns a single TCR beta chain. Its antigen is not identified. This sample was included in a study of T cell repertoires in cytomegalovirus infection. Study context: Newly reported HLA-C-restricted and thoroughly characterized HLA-B-restricted CMV epitopes were employed. Public TCR beta signatures marked donors with CMV infection and the matching HLA. The study's findings and limits: Dominating the ex vivo response were HLA-C-restricted CMV-specific TCR beta clonotypes. There were carriers of CMV plus the relevant HLA, and cumulative public TCR beta family frequency identified them.

Germline trimming cut 3 bases from V and 8 bases from J; bases unmatched to any gene: 6. The CDR3 is 15 residues long. Germline V CDR1 and CDR2: SGHAT, FQNNGV. TCRdb re-called the reads with MiXCR, one entry per CDR3 protein. The table shows 600,000 to 700,000 distinct CDR3 sequences, with around 35% occurring only once. The V and J genes are TRBV11-2 and TRBJ2-2; 10 bases align to TRBD2. Source: cultured PBMCs, taken from culture after CMV antigen stimulation. This sequence originates from a human donor in good health (CMV status not recorded). Some clones in this sample may be carry-over from other donors' samples. CDR3 coding DNA: TGTGCCAGCAGCTTCCCTAGCGGGGGAGGAGGGGAGCTGTTTTTT. This translates into CASSFPSGGGGELFF.